The 25 T cell receptor beta chains listed next were all sequenced from one sample in a study of circulating tumor DNA in untreated peripheral T-cell lymphoma (dated by TCRdb to about 2021). Libraries were made using the immunoSEQ multiplex PCR assay. The clones in this table, taken by TCRdb from immuneACCESS, are in-frame only. Not every clone is retained; where verified, under half of the shortfall comes from an unresolved V gene, and the cause of the rest is unknown. Within this sample are 8,000 to 9,000 clones, with roughly 82% of them counted one time only. Roughly 1.9% of the sample is in the top ten clones. The sequenced material came from tumor tissue. The receptors stem from a human donor with peripheral T-cell lymphoma.

DNA for the CDR3: TGTGCCAGCTCACCAGGGGGGCCGGTCACAGATACGCAGTATTTT. Translation gives CASSPGGPVTDTQYF. The chain employs TRBV18 and TRBJ2-3, with D perhaps given as TRBD1 or TRBD2 (6 bases each). Germline CDR1 KGHSH, CDR2 LQKENI. The ends were cut back, 2 bases at V and 2 bases at J, with 11 bases in the middle. The CDR3 runs 15 residues.

By sample fraction, this clone is medium-sized. This rearrangement joins TRBV6-8 to TRBJ2-3, with D unresolved. V was pared by 2 bases and J by 3 bases, with 9 bases between. This CDR3 is 14 amino acids long. Germline V gene lookup returns CDR1 MNHGY and CDR2 SAAAGT. The DNA for the CDR3 is TGTGCCAGCAGTTACCACCCACCAACAGATACGCAGTATTTT. Its translation is CASSYHPPTDTQYF.

On this clone: Mismatch with germline at one junction end may stem from a read error. The chain has TRBV11-3 and TRBJ1-2, with 8 nucleotides matching TRBD1. The germline V gene has CDR1 SGHNT and CDR2 YENEEA. The CDR3 has 16 residues. CDR3 nucleotide sequence: TGTGCTAGCAGCCCGATTGGCGTCGGGACAGGTAGTGGCTACACCTTC. It specifies CASSPIGVGTGSGYTF.

This chain links TRBV12-5 with TRBJ1-1, with 7 bases fitting TRBD1. Germline values: CDR1 LGHNT, CDR2 FRNRAP. With 2 bases clipped from V and 3 bases from J, the junction kept 3 bases outside the gene matches. CDR3 length: 14 amino acids. The CDR3 DNA is TGTGCTAGTGGTTTGAGACAGGGAGACACTGAAGCTTTCTTT. Protein: CASGLRQGDTEAFF.

This clone was observed a single time. V is TRBV9 and J is TRBJ1-2; no reliable D call. Trimming pared 3 bases from V and 7 bases from J, leaving 10 bases between. Germline V lookup: CDR1 SGDLS, CDR2 YYNGEE. This CDR3 has 12 residues. CDR3 in amino acids: CASSGSDRGYTF. The CDR3 nucleotides are TGTGCCAGCAGCGGATCCGACCGTGGCTACACCTTC. Full variable domain (missing parts from reference TRBV9 and TRBJ1-2): DSGVTQTPKHLITATGQRVTLRCSPRSGDLSVYWYQQSLDQGLQFLIQYYNGEERAKGNILERFSAQQFPDLHSELNLSSLELGDSALYFCASSGSDRGYTFGSGTRLTVV.

The chain joins TRBV11-3 to TRBJ1-1; no clear D. The CDR3 has 15 residues. The ends were cut back, 5 bases at V and 5 bases at J, with 18 bases in the middle. Germline V lookup: CDR1 SGHNT, CDR2 YENEEA. In DNA form, the CDR3 reads TGTGCCAGCAGCCCCGAAAGAGAGTGGGATACTGAAGCTTTCTTT. As protein: CASSPEREWDTEAFF.

V usage is TRBV11-3 and J usage is TRBJ1-6; no reliable D call. The CDR3 extends over 15 amino acids. Germline lookup yields CDR1 SGHNT and CDR2 YENEEA. V was cut by 3 bases and J by 5 bases, with 11 bases left in between. The CDR3 DNA follows: TGTGCCAGCAGCTTCACGGGGTGGGATAATTCACCCCTCCACTTT. As protein: CASSFTGWDNSPLHF. The full variable domain, in which reference TRBV11-3 and TRBJ1-6 provide the parts outside the CDR3, is EAGVVQSPRYKIIEKKQPVAFWCNPISGHNTLYWYLQNLGQGPELLIRYENEEAVDDSQLPKDRFSAERLKGVDSTLKIQPAELGDSAVYLCASSFTGWDNSPLHFGNGTRLTVT.

The chain combines TRBV18 with TRBJ2-3; 10 positions agree with TRBD2. The J segment lost 0 bases and the V segment lost 3 bases, leaving 0 bases of the junction unmatched. The CDR3 loop spans 15 amino acids. Germline V gives CDR1 KGHSH, CDR2 LQKENI. In DNA form, the CDR3 reads TGTGCCAGCTCACCGACTAGCGGGAGCACAGATACGCAGTATTTT. The encoded protein is CASSPTSGSTDTQYF.

This clone was observed a single time. This chain joins TRBV18 and TRBJ2-1; no clear D gene. V was clipped by 3 bases and J by 9 bases, with 12 bases between them. Looked up from germline, CDR1 is KGHSH and CDR2 is LQKENI. This CDR3 has 13 amino acids. The CDR3 spells CASSPPTTGEQFF. CDR3 DNA: TGTGCCAGCTCACCTCCCACTACGGGTGAGCAGTTCTTC.

This chain uses TRBV10-2 with TRBJ2-5; D is possibly TRBD2 (6 bases). The CDR3 length is 13 residues. Trimming took 6 bases from V and 4 from J, leaving 12 bases between them. Germline CDR1 and CDR2: WSHSY and SAAADI. The CDR3 loop reads CASSPDYRETQYF. The CDR3 DNA reads as TGCGCCAGCAGCCCGGACTACAGAGAGACCCAGTACTTC.

The V call is TRBV29-1, the J call TRBJ1-2; tentative D call: TRBD1 (5 bases). Germline V gene lookup returns CDR1 SQVTM and CDR2 ANQGSEA. This CDR3 contains 12 residues. Trimming left V 7 bases short and J 4 bases short, with 13 bases between. CDR3 coding DNA: TGCAGCGCACAGGCTGAGGTCTATGGCTACACCTTC. Translated: CSAQAEVYGYTF.

This clone was seen a single time. The junction shows a germline mismatch at one end, possibly a read error. The rearrangement joins TRBV6-8 to TRBJ2-5; TRBD2 might be the D (6 bases). The germline CDR1 and CDR2 sequences are MNHGY and SAAAGT. The CDR3 is made up of 16 amino acids. CDR3 region: CAISGAPGLDRETQYF. The CDR3 DNA sequence: TGTGCCATCAGTGGAGCCCCGGGACTTGACAGAGAGACCCAGTACTTC.

This chain links TRBV18 with TRBJ2-3; D is ambiguous. V was cut by 3 bases and J by 0 bases, with 4 bases left in between. Germline values: CDR1 KGHSH, CDR2 LQKENI. This CDR3 has 13 residues. The CDR3 DNA reads as TGTGCCAGCTCACCGGATAGCACAGATACGCAGTATTTT. It yields the protein CASSPDSTDTQYF. The full variable domain, in which reference TRBV18 and TRBJ2-3 provide the parts outside the CDR3, is NAGVMQNPRHLVRRRGQEARLRCSPMKGHSHVYWYRQLPEEGLKFMVYLQKENIIDESGMPKERFSAEFPKEGPSILRIQQVVRGDSAAYFCASSPDSTDTQYFGPGTRLTVL.

The V gene is TRBV30, the J gene TRBJ1-5; D possibly corresponds to TRBD1 (5 bases). Trimming pared 0 bases from V and 0 bases from J, leaving 12 bases between. Germline assignment: CDR1 GTSNPN and CDR2 SVGIG (reference sequence). This CDR3 contains 16 residues. CDR3 residues: CAWSVRRTHSNQPQHF. The CDR3 DNA reads as TGTGCCTGGAGTGTACGAAGGACACATAGCAATCAGCCCCAGCATTTT.

The rearrangement uses TRBV2 and TRBJ1-1; 12 bases fit TRBD1. The CDR3 contains 14 residues. CDR1 SNHLY and CDR2 FYNNEI come from the germline V gene. The V gene end was trimmed by 6 bases and the J gene end by 5 bases; junction bases not matched to a gene: 4. The CDR3 protein is CASRGQGARTEAFF. In DNA form, the CDR3 reads TGTGCCAGCAGGGGACAGGGGGCGCGGACTGAAGCTTTCTTT. Using reference TRBV2 and TRBJ1-1 for the parts outside the CDR3, the full variable domain is EPEVTQTPSHQVTQMGQEVILRCVPISNHLYFYWYRQILGQKVEFLVSFYNNEISEKSEIFDDQFSVERPDGSNFTLKIRSTKLEDSAMYFCASRGQGARTEAFFGQGTRLTVV.

This chain uses TRBV6-8 with TRBJ2-1; no clear D gene. This CDR3 has 15 amino acids. CDR1 is MNHGY and CDR2 is SAAAGT in the germline V gene. V lost 6 bases and J lost 3, with 15 bases in between. DNA of the CDR3: TGTGCCAGCAGCCCGAGCCCCGGAATCTACAATGAGCAGTTCTTC. This gives the protein CASSPSPGIYNEQFF.

The rearrangement uses TRBV30 and TRBJ1-4, with D possibly matching TRBD1 (5 bases). CDR3 length equals 15 residues. The V gene lost 1 base and the J gene lost 8 bases, with 17 bases spanning the gap. Germline CDR1 GTSNPN, CDR2 SVGIG (reference sequence). CDR3 in amino acids: CAWSEQTAGREKLFF. The CDR3 coding sequence is TGTGCCTGGAGTGAGCAGACAGCAGGGAGAGAAAAACTGTTTTTT.

The chain has TRBV19 and TRBJ1-2; D remains ambiguous. The CDR3 length is 17 residues. Deletions cut 7 bases from V and 1 base from J, with 22 bases between. Germline lookup yields CDR1 LNHDA and CDR2 SQIVND (reference sequence). The CDR3: CASTTRLAGADNYGYTF. In DNA, the CDR3 is TGTGCCAGTACCACCAGGTTGGCGGGCGCCGATAACTATGGCTACACCTTC.

J is TRBJ1-2 and V is TRBV11-3; D gene uncertain. This CDR3 spans 15 amino acids. The V and J ends lost 5 bases and 5 bases respectively, with 18 bases between them. Germline CDR1 and CDR2: SGHNT and YENEEA. The CDR3 sequence: CASSPEWANRYGYTF. In DNA, the CDR3 is TGTGCCAGCAGCCCGGAATGGGCGAACCGGTATGGCTACACCTTC.

This clone has only one observation. V usage is TRBV29-1 and J usage is TRBJ1-6; D is undetermined. The V end was cut by 4 bases, the J end by 8 bases, with 15 bases between. Germline assignment: CDR1 SQVTM and CDR2 ANQGSEA. The CDR3 has 14 amino acids. CDR3 residues: CSVGSGSTDSPLHF. CDR3 DNA sequence: TGCAGCGTTGGGTCGGGGAGCACGGATTCACCCCTCCACTTT.

The chain joins TRBV2 to TRBJ2-2, with TRBD2 as a possible D gene (6 bases). Trimming cost V 0 bases and J 12 bases, with 20 bases left between them. CDR3 length: 16 amino acids. Germline values: CDR1 SNHLY, CDR2 FYNNEI. CDR3 sequence reads: CASSEAEGATADKLFF. DNA for the CDR3: TGTGCCAGCAGTGAAGCGGAGGGAGCCACCGCTGATAAGCTGTTTTTT.

The V and J genes are TRBV11-3 and TRBJ2-1, with a possible D match to TRBD1 (6 bases). This CDR3 has 15 amino acids. V was clipped by 5 bases and J by 3 bases, with 14 bases between them. Per the germline V gene, CDR1 is SGHNT and CDR2 is YENEEA. CDR3 sequence: CASSDRTAYYNEQFF. The CDR3 DNA reads as TGTGCCAGCAGCGATCGGACAGCATACTACAATGAGCAGTTCTTC.

V and J are TRBV7-2 and TRBJ1-2; a weak D match, TRBD1 (5 bases). V shed 9 bases and J shed 2 bases, with 13 bases lying between them. CDR3 length equals 13 residues. CDR1 is SGHTA and CDR2 is FQGNSA in the germline V gene. CDR3 bases: TGTGCCAGTCAACGGGACCGCAACTATGGCTACACCTTC. Translating gives CASQRDRNYGYTF.

This chain uses TRBV6-1 with TRBJ1-1; D unresolved. The CDR3 loop spans 15 amino acids. Germline V gene lookup returns CDR1 MNHNS and CDR2 SASEGT. V shed 0 bases and J shed 6 bases, with 14 bases lying between them. The CDR3 protein is CASSEAGGIAAEAFF. CDR3 nucleotides: TGTGCCAGCAGTGAAGCGGGAGGGATAGCGGCTGAAGCTTTCTTT.

CDR3 amino acids: CASSHSSGANVLTF. The CDR3, as DNA: TGCGCCAGCAGCCACAGCTCTGGGGCCAACGTCCTGACTTTC. The rearrangement uses TRBV23-1 and TRBJ2-6; D unclear. TRBV23-1 belongs to the ORF category, with a function that is uncertain. The CDR3 totals 14 residues. V lost 6 bases and J lost 0, with 6 bases in between.